Sequencing of this T cell receptor beta chain was carried out in a study of cytomegalovirus exposure and HLA in healthy donors. Study results and limitations: Of the V segments, some could not be distinguished, including TRBV6-2 and TRBV6-3, and were excluded.

With regard to this clone: Its antigen remains unknown.

With V trimmed by 4 bases and J by 5 bases, 15 bases remained unmatched. Germline-derived CDR1 and CDR2 are SGDLS and YYNGEE. The CDR3 is made up of 17 amino acids. In the PCR, 60 Vbeta and 13 Jbeta primers were used. The method was immunoSEQ multiplex PCR; TCRdb's version includes in-frame clones alone and lacks a portion of them. The table lists about 100,000 clones, about 85% of them singletons, with about 3.8% in the top ten. Material: PBMCs. The receptor's source is a man aged 30 to 39 in good health and CMV-seronegative. The chain is built from TRBV9 and TRBJ2-1; 7 bases are a match to TRBD1. In nucleotides, the CDR3 is TGTGCCAGCAGCCCCCGTAGGGGGCCTGACGGGGACAATGAGCAGTTCTTC. Its translation is CASSPRRGPDGDNEQFF.